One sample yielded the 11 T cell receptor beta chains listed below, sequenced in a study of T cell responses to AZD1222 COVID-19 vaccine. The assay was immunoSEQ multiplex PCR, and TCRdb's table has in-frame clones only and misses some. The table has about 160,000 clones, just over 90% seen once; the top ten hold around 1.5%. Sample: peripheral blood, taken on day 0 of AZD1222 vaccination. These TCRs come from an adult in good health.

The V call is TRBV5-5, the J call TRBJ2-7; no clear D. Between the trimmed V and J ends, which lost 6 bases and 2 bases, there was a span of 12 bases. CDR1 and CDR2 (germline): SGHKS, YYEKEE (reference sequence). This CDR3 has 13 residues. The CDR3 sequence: CASNLDGTYEQYF. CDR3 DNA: TGTGCCAGCAACCTTGATGGTACCTACGAGCAGTACTTC.

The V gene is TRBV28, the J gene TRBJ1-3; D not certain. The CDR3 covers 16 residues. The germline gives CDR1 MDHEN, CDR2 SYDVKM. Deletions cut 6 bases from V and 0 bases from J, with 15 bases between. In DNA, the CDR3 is TGTGCCAGCAGCCCAGGCCTCAGTTTCTCTGGAAACACCATATATTTT. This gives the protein CASSPGLSFSGNTIYF. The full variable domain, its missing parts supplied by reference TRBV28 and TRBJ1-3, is DVKVTQSSRYLVKRTGEKVFLECVQDMDHENMFWYRQDPGLGLRLIYFSYDVKMKEKGDIPEGYSVSREKKERFSLILESASTNQTSMYLCASSPGLSFSGNTIYFGEGSWLTVV.

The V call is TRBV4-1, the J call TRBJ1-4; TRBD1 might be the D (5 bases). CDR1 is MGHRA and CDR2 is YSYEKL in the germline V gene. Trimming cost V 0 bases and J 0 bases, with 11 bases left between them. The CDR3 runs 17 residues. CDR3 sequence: CASSQDGGAATNEKLFF. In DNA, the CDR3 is TGCGCCAGCAGCCAAGACGGTGGGGCAGCAACTAATGAAAAACTGTTTTTT.

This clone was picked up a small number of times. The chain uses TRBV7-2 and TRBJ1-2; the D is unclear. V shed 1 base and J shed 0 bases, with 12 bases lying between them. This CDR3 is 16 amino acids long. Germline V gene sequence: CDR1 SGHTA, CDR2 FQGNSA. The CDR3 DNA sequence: TGTGCCAGCAGCTTAGACTCCGCCAGGTCTAACTATGGCTACACCTTC. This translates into CASSLDSARSNYGYTF.

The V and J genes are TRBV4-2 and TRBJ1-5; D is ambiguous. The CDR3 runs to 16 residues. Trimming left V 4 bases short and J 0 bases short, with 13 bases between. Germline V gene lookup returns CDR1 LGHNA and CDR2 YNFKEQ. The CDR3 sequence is CASSPEPDHSNQPQHF. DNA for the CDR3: TGTGCCAGCAGCCCCGAGCCAGATCATAGCAATCAGCCCCAGCATTTT.

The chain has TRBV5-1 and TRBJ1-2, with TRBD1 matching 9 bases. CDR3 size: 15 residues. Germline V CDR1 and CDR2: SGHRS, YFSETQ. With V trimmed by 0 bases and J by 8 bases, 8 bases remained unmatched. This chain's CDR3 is CASSLEIQGAKGYTF. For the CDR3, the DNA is TGCGCCAGCAGCTTGGAGATACAGGGGGCGAAGGGCTACACCTTC.

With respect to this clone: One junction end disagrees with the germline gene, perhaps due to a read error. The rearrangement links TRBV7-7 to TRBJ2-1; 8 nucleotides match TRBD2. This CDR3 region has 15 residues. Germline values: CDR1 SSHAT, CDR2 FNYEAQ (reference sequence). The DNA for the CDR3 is TGTGCTAGCAGCCAAGGGGCGGGGGGCATGAATGAGCAGTTCTTC. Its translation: CASSQGAGGMNEQFF.

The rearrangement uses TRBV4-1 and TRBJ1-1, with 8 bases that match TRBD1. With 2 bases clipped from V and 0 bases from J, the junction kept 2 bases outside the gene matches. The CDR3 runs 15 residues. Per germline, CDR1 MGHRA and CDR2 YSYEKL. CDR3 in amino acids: CASSQWTGMNTEAFF. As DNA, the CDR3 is TGCGCCAGCAGCCAATGGACAGGGATGAACACTGAAGCTTTCTTT.

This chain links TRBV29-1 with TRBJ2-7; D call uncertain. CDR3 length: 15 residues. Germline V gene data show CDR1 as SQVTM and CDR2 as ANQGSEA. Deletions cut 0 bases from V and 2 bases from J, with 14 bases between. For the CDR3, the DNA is TGCAGCGTTGAAGATGGCCCCGGGCCAGCCTACGAGCAGTACTTC. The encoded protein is CSVEDGPGPAYEQYF.

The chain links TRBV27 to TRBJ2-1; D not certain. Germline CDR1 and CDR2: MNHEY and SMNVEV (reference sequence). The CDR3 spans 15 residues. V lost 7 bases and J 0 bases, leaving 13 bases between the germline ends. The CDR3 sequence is CASKGIYSSYNEQFF. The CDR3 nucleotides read TGTGCCAGCAAAGGGATCTACAGCTCCTACAATGAGCAGTTCTTC.

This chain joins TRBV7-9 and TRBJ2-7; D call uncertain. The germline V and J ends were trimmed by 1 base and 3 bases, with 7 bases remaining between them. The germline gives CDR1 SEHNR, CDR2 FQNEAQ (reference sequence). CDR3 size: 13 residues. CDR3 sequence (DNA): TGTGCCAGCAGCTTAGTATTAGGCTACGAGCAGTACTTC. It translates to CASSLVLGYEQYF.